Each of the 12 T cell receptor beta chains below was sequenced from the same sample in a study of T cell repertoires in cytomegalovirus infection (dated by TCRdb to the late 2010s). TCRdb names Illumina HiSeq 1500 as the instrument used. The public sequencing data were trimmed at Q25 with fastp and processed into clonotypes with MiXCR by TCRdb, which kept only in-frame beta chains. For every CDR3 protein sequence, its rows merge into one entry that carries the most common genes and DNA. The sample table contains fewer than 550,000 distinct CDR3 sequences; only one count was recorded for roughly 12% of them. The ten largest clones capture roughly 10% of the sample. The sequenced sample was PBMCs. The receptors stem from a human donor in good health (CMV status not recorded). Some clones in this sample may be carry-over from other donors' samples.

This clonotype was counted ten times or more. The chain links TRBV6-5 to TRBJ2-7, with D perhaps matching TRBD2 (5 bases). Germline values: CDR1 MNHEY, CDR2 SVGAGI. This CDR3 contains 12 residues. V lost 0 bases and J lost 7, with 7 bases in between. CDR3: CASSYSGGEQYF. As DNA, the CDR3 is TGTGCCAGCAGTTACTCGGGCGGGGAGCAGTACTTC.

This clonotype was counted ten times or more. The genes are TRBV7-2 and TRBJ2-1, with 12 bases aligning to TRBD2. CDR3 length: 20 amino acids. With V trimmed by 4 bases and J by 3 bases, 16 bases remained unmatched. CDR1 and CDR2 (germline): SGHTA, FQGNSA. This CDR3 is CASSSTTRLAGEVGYNEQFF. CDR3 DNA: TGTGCCAGCAGCTCAACTACGAGACTAGCGGGGGAGGTAGGCTACAATGAGCAGTTCTTC.

This clonotype was observed at least ten times. This chain's CDR3 is CASSYYFSGNTIYF. The DNA of the CDR3 is TGTGCCAGCAGTTACTACTTCTCTGGAAACACCATATATTTT. The chain links TRBV6-7 to TRBJ1-3; the D is unclear. TRBV6-7 counts as an open reading frame of uncertain function. The V and J ends lost 1 base and 0 bases respectively, with 4 bases between them. CDR3 length: 14 amino acids.

Concerning this clonotype itself: Just one base apart from a much larger clone, this may be a read error. The chain combines TRBV7-3 with TRBJ2-2; unclear D gene. This CDR3 comprises 13 residues. Germline CDR1 and CDR2: SGHTA and FQGTGA. Trimming cost V 6 bases and J 0 bases, with 5 bases left between them. CDR3 residues: CASRPSNTGELFF. The CDR3 DNA reads TGTGCCAGCAGACCCTCGAACACCGGGGAGCTGTTTTTT. The complete variable domain, with remaining parts taken from reference TRBV7-3 and TRBJ2-2, reads GAGVSQTPSNKVTEKGKYVELRCDPISGHTALYWYRQSLGQGPEFLIYFQGTGAADDSGLPNDRFFAVRPEGSVSTLKIQRTERGDSAVYLCASRPSNTGELFFGEGSRLTVL.

This clonotype came up many times. V and J are TRBV29-1 and TRBJ2-3; the D call may be TRBD1 or TRBD2 (5 bases each). The CDR3 has 14 residues. The germline V gene encodes CDR1 SQVTM and CDR2 ANQGSEA. V lost 1 base and J lost 1, with 9 bases in between. The CDR3 DNA reads as TGCAGCGTTGAAGCGGGACGGGGCACAGATACGCAGTATTTT. It specifies CSVEAGRGTDTQYF.

This clonotype was seen ten or more times. This chain uses TRBV12-3 or TRBV12-4 with TRBJ1-1, with D maybe TRBD1 (5 bases). The CDR3 runs to 13 residues. The germline V and J ends were trimmed by 6 bases and 4 bases, with 12 bases remaining between them. This CDR3 is CASRGLGGTEAFF. CDR3 sequence (DNA): TGTGCCAGCAGGGGCCTTGGGGGCACTGAAGCTTTCTTT.

The table lists this clonotype with a few counts. The chain employs TRBV20-1 and TRBJ1-3, with TRBD1 matching 10 bases. J lost 1 base, V lost 1 base, and 7 bases had no gene match. The CDR3 sequence is 17 residues long. In germline, CDR1 is DFQATT, CDR2 SNEGSKA (reference sequence). In DNA, the CDR3 is TGCAGTGCTAGAGCGGACAGGGGGGTCCATTCTGGAAACACCATATATTTT. It encodes CSARADRGVHSGNTIYF.

The chain links TRBV4-1 to TRBJ2-1; D remains unclear. V gave up 0 bases and J gave up 3 bases, with 9 bases separating them. From germline, CDR1 is MGHRA and CDR2 YSYEKL. This CDR3 is 15 amino acids long. As DNA, the CDR3 is TGCGCCAGCAGCCAAGATCGTGGGATCTACAATGAGCAGTTCTTC. Residues: CASSQDRGIYNEQFF.

V is TRBV24-1 and J is TRBJ1-2; D is ambiguous. The V and J ends lost 4 bases and 4 bases respectively, with 9 bases between them. Germline CDR1 and CDR2: KGHDR and SFDVKD. There are 13 residues in the CDR3. In DNA form, the CDR3 reads TGTGCCACCAGTGACGTTCCCTTCTATGGCTACACCTTC. Protein product: CATSDVPFYGYTF.

This clonotype was counted between two and nine times. V gene TRBV12-3 or TRBV12-4 combines with J gene TRBJ1-1, with 7 nucleotides matching TRBD1. The CDR3 is 17 amino acids. V lost 3 bases and J lost 1; bases outside the gene matches: 11. This chain's CDR3 is CASSFDRVPLTNTEAFF. The CDR3 nucleotides read TGTGCCAGCAGTTTCGACAGGGTACCGTTGACGAACACTGAAGCTTTCTTT.

This clonotype was observed at least ten times. The chain carries TRBV12-3 or TRBV12-4 and TRBJ2-3, with 11 bases that match TRBD1. The CDR3 consists of 15 residues. V was pared by 4 bases and J by 2 bases, with 2 bases of the junction left unmatched. CDR3 protein: CASSYGQGATDTQYF. The CDR3 DNA sequence: TGTGCCAGCAGTTACGGACAGGGGGCCACAGATACGCAGTATTTT.

This clonotype was detected only a few times. The chain uses TRBV3-1 and TRBJ1-2; maybe TRBD1 (5 bases). V lost 0 bases and J lost 4, with 12 bases in between. The CDR3 runs to 15 residues. Germline CDR1 reads LGHDT; CDR2 reads YNNKEL (reference sequence). In DNA form, the CDR3 reads TGTGCCAGCAGCCAAGAGGGACGGAGGCTCTATGGCTACACCTTC. Amino acids: CASSQEGRRLYGYTF. The entire variable domain, with the rest obtained from reference TRBV3-1 and TRBJ1-2, is as follows: DTAVSQTPKYLVTQMGNDKSIKCEQNLGHDTMYWYKQDSKKFLKIMFSYNNKELIINETVPNRFSPKSPDKAHLNLHINSLELGDSAVYFCASSQEGRRLYGYTFGSGTRLTVV.